This T cell receptor beta chain was obtained from a study of cytomegalovirus exposure and HLA in healthy donors. The PCR contained 60 Vbeta and 13 Jbeta primers. The table came from immunoSEQ multiplex PCR; TCRdb's copy has only in-frame clones and leaves some out. The sample shows 95,000 to 150,000 clones, around 81% of them seen only once. This clone occurred a few times. The CDR3 is made up of 16 amino acids. V lost 7 bases to trimming and J lost 3 bases; unmatched junction nucleotides: 14. Germline V CDR1 and CDR2: SGDLS, YYNGEE. Sequencing was done on a sample of PBMCs. This TCR was sampled from a female donor in good health and CMV-seronegative. This rearrangement joins TRBV9 to TRBJ2-3, with 7 bases fitting TRBD2. DNA of the CDR3: TGTGCCAGCGGTGGGGGGGGGTTCAGTCATACAGATACGCAGTATTTT. It specifies CASGGGGFSHTDTQYF.